A selection of T cell receptor beta chains follows, all from one sample in a study of cytomegalovirus exposure and HLA in healthy donors. Using immunoSEQ multiplex PCR, the repertoire was profiled, and TCRdb retains in-frame clones only, with some absent. This repertoire shows fewer than 140,000 clones, 88% found once; its top ten account for about 2%. Material for sequencing was PBMCs. These receptors were collected from a woman between 18 and 30 years old in good health and CMV-seropositive. Both conserved end residues are part of each CDR3. The D gene is left open where the match is weak. Not every row has a clone size; where given, it reads once, few, many or a size class.

J: TRBJ2-2; V: TRBV19; D: -; size: -; CDR3: CASSISRGGTGELFF; DNA: TGTGCCAGTAGTATCTCCCGGGGAGGCACCGGGGAGCTGTTTTTT
J: TRBJ1-3; V: TRBV4-3; D: -; size: -; CDR3: CASSQGTTGTGVAGNTIYF; DNA: TGCGCCAGCAGCCAAGGGACCACTGGGACGGGGGTGGCTGGAAACACCATATATTTT
J: TRBJ2-7; V: TRBV27; D: TRBD1; size: once; CDR3: CASSPRDRGNTYEQYF; DNA: TGTGCCAGCAGTCCCAGGGACAGGGGTAATACCTACGAGCAGTACTTC
J: TRBJ1-2; V: TRBV4-2; D: -; size: -; CDR3: CASSQLAEGGYTF; DNA: TGTGCCAGCAGCCAATTGGCAGAGGGTGGCTACACCTTC
J: TRBJ2-7; V: TRBV27; D: -; size: -; CDR3: CASSRGFSYEQYF; DNA: TGTGCCAGCAGCAGGGGATTCTCCTACGAGCAGTACTTC
J: TRBJ1-4; V: TRBV11-2; D: -; size: -; CDR3: CASSLYRARNEKLFF; DNA: TGTGCCAGCAGCCTATACAGGGCCCGTAATGAAAAACTGTTTTTT
J: TRBJ2-5; V: TRBV19; D: TRBD1; size: -; CDR3: CASSPRTGAGETQYF; DNA: TGTGCCAGTAGTCCCCGGACAGGGGCGGGAGAGACCCAGTACTTC
J: TRBJ1-1; V: TRBV28; D: TRBD1; size: -; CDR3: CASLGQMNTEAFF; DNA: TGTGCCAGCTTGGGACAGATGAACACTGAAGCTTTCTTT
J: TRBJ2-3; V: TRBV28; D: TRBD2; size: -; CDR3: CASSFKLAGGLTDTQYF; DNA: TGTGCCAGCAGTTTCAAACTAGCGGGGGGGTTAACAGATACGCAGTATTTT
J: TRBJ2-1; V: TRBV4-3; D: TRBD2; size: -; CDR3: CASSQDRSRGGLDEQFF; DNA: TGCGCCAGCAGCCAAGACCGATCTCGGGGGGGGCTGGATGAGCAGTTCTTC
J: TRBJ2-5; V: TRBV7-2; D: -; size: -; CDR3: CASSFQAYQETQYF; DNA: TGTGCCAGCAGCTTCCAAGCGTACCAAGAGACCCAGTACTTC
J: TRBJ2-5; V: TRBV29-1; D: TRBD1; size: -; CDR3: CSVEGVVGQMHQETQYF; DNA: TGCAGCGTTGAAGGTGTGGTGGGACAGATGCACCAAGAGACCCAGTACTTC
J: TRBJ1-2; V: TRBV28; D: TRBD1; size: few; CDR3: CASSGGRYGYTF; DNA: TGTGCCAGCTCAGGGGGAAGGTATGGCTACACCTTC
J: TRBJ2-5; V: TRBV28; D: TRBD2; size: -; CDR3: CASRPSGGRRETQYF; DNA: TGTGCCAGCAGACCTAGCGGGGGGCGCCGGGAGACCCAGTACTTC
J: TRBJ1-2; V: TRBV27; D: TRBD1; size: -; CDR3: CASSRTGTGGYYGYTF; DNA: TGTGCCAGCAGCCGCACCGGGACAGGGGGCTACTATGGCTACACCTTC
J: TRBJ1-2; V: TRBV5-5; D: -; size: -; CDR3: CASRLQDYGYTF; DNA: TGTGCCAGCAGACTACAGGACTATGGCTACACCTTC
J: TRBJ1-4; V: TRBV29-1; D: -; size: -; CDR3: CSTREGGKLFF; DNA: TGCAGCACCAGGGAGGGTGGAAAACTGTTTTTT
J: TRBJ1-5; V: TRBV23-1; D: -; size: -; CDR3: CASRRERTYSNQPQHF; DNA: TGCGCCAGCAGGCGTGAAAGGACATATAGCAATCAGCCCCAGCATTTT
J: TRBJ1-5; V: TRBV7-2; D: -; size: -; CDR3: CASSLEAGWQPQHF; DNA: TGTGCCAGCAGCTTAGAGGCAGGGTGGCAGCCCCAGCATTTT
J: TRBJ2-5; V: TRBV7-2; D: TRBD1; size: -; CDR3: CASSPHTGGLRETQYF; DNA: TGTGCCAGCAGCCCCCACACAGGGGGCCTCAGGGAGACCCAGTACTTC
J: TRBJ2-1; V: TRBV28; D: TRBD1; size: once; CDR3: CASSPGGRTGGQFF; DNA: TGTGCCAGCAGCCCCGGGGGCAGAACAGGGGGGCAGTTCTTC
J: TRBJ2-1; V: TRBV9; D: -; size: -; CDR3: CASSVAGQHWEQFF; DNA: TGTGCCAGCAGCGTAGCTGGGCAGCACTGGGAGCAGTTCTTC
J: TRBJ2-6; V: TRBV9; D: TRBD1; size: -; CDR3: CASSAHGTGMMFGANVLTF; DNA: TGTGCCAGCAGCGCCCACGGGACAGGGATGATGTTTGGGGCCAACGTCCTGACTTTC